What follows are 17 T cell receptor beta chains derived from one specimen sequenced in a study of radiation and T cells in renal cell carcinoma. Time point of the sample: blood 4 weeks post-SBRT, at nephrectomy. Treatment of the sample: 15 Gy SBRT to primary tumor, nephrectomy 4 weeks later. Measured with immunoSEQ multiplex PCR; TCRdb has only the in-frame clones, and not every one. The sample consists of 60,000 to 95,000 clones, 70% to 90% of them appearing once. Sequences were derived from blood, sampled from a patient whose treatment included radiotherapy and nephrectomy. These TCRs come from a woman aged 55-75 years with renal cell carcinoma.

The chain uses TRBV29-1 and TRBJ1-2; D is ambiguous. Germline lookup yields CDR1 SQVTM and CDR2 ANQGSEA. V was clipped by 5 bases and J by 14 bases, with 18 bases between them. This CDR3 contains 11 residues. The CDR3 coding sequence is TGCAGCGTTAACGAAGACGGTCCCCTAACCTTC. This gives the protein CSVNEDGPLTF.

This clone has just a few counts. The V gene is TRBV9, the J gene TRBJ1-2, with a possible D match to TRBD1 (5 bases). V was trimmed by 3 bases and J by 4 bases, leaving 19 bases between them. The CDR3 spans 16 residues. From germline, CDR1 is SGDLS and CDR2 YYNGEE. CDR3 nucleotides: TGTGCCAGCAGCGACGCACCCCGGGACGGGGGCTATGGCTACACCTTC. Encoded protein: CASSDAPRDGGYGYTF.

This chain links TRBV29-1 with TRBJ2-5; D is unclear. CDR3 size: 12 residues. Germline V lookup: CDR1 SQVTM, CDR2 ANQGSEA. V was pared by 2 bases and J by 5 bases, with 9 bases between. CDR3 loop: CSVETMGETQYF. Here the CDR3 DNA reads TGCAGCGTTGAAACTATGGGGGAGACCCAGTACTTC.

The rearrangement links TRBV5-1 to TRBJ2-5, with unresolved D. Germline CDR1 and CDR2: SGHRS and YFSETQ. The CDR3 extends over 15 amino acids. The V gene lost 1 base and the J gene lost 1 base, with 11 bases spanning the gap. The CDR3 region has the DNA TGCGCCAGCAGCTTGCAATTGGGGTTCCAAGAGACCCAGTACTTC. As protein: CASSLQLGFQETQYF.

The chain is built from TRBV10-3 and TRBJ1-3; D is unclear. CDR1 and CDR2 from the germline V gene are ENHRY and SYGVKD. The CDR3 length is 13 residues. Trimming cost V 4 bases and J 9 bases, with 13 bases left between them. In DNA, the CDR3 is TGTGCCATCAGTGCCTTGACGGAGGGCACCATATATTTT. It is translated as CAISALTEGTIYF.

The chain recombines TRBV11-2 with TRBJ2-2; TRBD1 might be the D (5 bases). The V end lost 8 bases, the J end lost 1 base, and 17 bases lay between the germline ends. Germline lookup yields CDR1 SGHAT and CDR2 FQNNGV. This CDR3 is 16 amino acids long. The CDR3 region is CASASRGTMNTGELFF. The CDR3 region has the DNA TGTGCCAGCGCCTCTAGGGGTACAATGAACACCGGGGAGCTGTTTTTT.

The chain couples TRBV19 to TRBJ2-2; 12 bases are shared with TRBD2. With V trimmed by 7 bases and J by 3 bases, 12 bases remained unmatched. Looked up from germline, CDR1 is LNHDA and CDR2 is SQIVND (reference sequence). This CDR3 comprises 18 residues. CDR3 amino acids: CASIIRLAGGPDTGELFF. As DNA, the CDR3 is TGTGCCAGTATCATCAGGCTAGCGGGAGGGCCAGACACCGGGGAGCTGTTTTTT.

The V gene is TRBV13, the J gene TRBJ2-7, with 10 bases fitting TRBD1. With V trimmed by 5 bases and J by 9 bases, 7 bases remained unmatched. The length of the CDR3 is 13 residues. The V gene's germline CDR1 is PRHDT and CDR2 FYEKMQ (reference sequence). In DNA form, the CDR3 reads TGTGCCAGCAGCCTGGACAGGGGGGAGAGGCAGTACTTC. Translated, it gives CASSLDRGERQYF.

The table lists this clone with a count of one. The rearrangement uses TRBV11-2 and TRBJ2-5; TRBD1 agrees at 7 bases. Germline V gene data show CDR1 as SGHAT and CDR2 as FQNNGV. The CDR3 is 15 amino acids. The ends lost 4 bases at V and 5 bases at J; junction bases unmatched: 10. As DNA, the CDR3 is TGTGCCAGCAGCTCAGGCCTGACAGGGTTTGAGACCCAGTACTTC. Translation: CASSSGLTGFETQYF.

The chain combines TRBV5-1 with TRBJ1-2; D might be TRBD1 (5 bases). Trimming took 6 bases from V and 3 from J, leaving 18 bases between them. The V gene's germline CDR1 is SGHRS and CDR2 YFSETQ. The CDR3 is made up of 15 amino acids. CDR3 DNA sequence: TGCGCCAGCACCCCACAGGAGGGGCGAGACTATGGCTACACCTTC. Protein product: CASTPQEGRDYGYTF.

The chain joins TRBV19 to TRBJ1-2, with TRBD1 matching over 9 bases. The junction had 3 bases not matched to a gene; V was cut back by 5 bases and J by 2 bases. CDR3 length: 14 amino acids. Per germline, CDR1 LNHDA and CDR2 SQIVND (reference sequence). The CDR3 nucleotides are TGTGCCAGTAGTGTGGACAGGGGAAACTATGGCTACACCTTC. This translates into CASSVDRGNYGYTF.

The count of this clone is one. The rearrangement links TRBV6-1 to TRBJ1-5; D is unresolved. The CDR3 totals 15 residues. V lost 6 bases and J 2 bases, leaving 14 bases between the germline ends. Per the germline V gene, CDR1 is MNHNS and CDR2 is SASEGT. The CDR3 loop reads CASRLQSFGNQPQHF. Here the CDR3 DNA reads TGTGCCAGCAGGCTCCAATCATTCGGCAATCAGCCCCAGCATTTT.

The rearrangement joins TRBV7-2 to TRBJ1-4; D remains ambiguous. Trimming left V 5 bases short and J 15 bases short, with 13 bases between. Germline CDR1 is SGHTA and CDR2 is FQGNSA. CDR3 length: 11 residues. CDR3 nucleotides: TGTGCCAGCAGCCTCGGCCCGTTGATGTTTTTT. Residues: CASSLGPLMFF.

The chain uses TRBV28 and TRBJ1-1; D is unresolved. The CDR3 runs to 13 residues. Germline CDR1 and CDR2: MDHEN and SYDVKM. The ends were cut back, 6 bases at V and 1 base at J, with 9 bases in the middle. The CDR3 region is CASSPRENTEAFF. In DNA, the CDR3 is TGTGCCAGCAGCCCAAGAGAGAACACTGAAGCTTTCTTT. The full variable domain, rest sourced from reference TRBV28 and TRBJ1-1, is DVKVTQSSRYLVKRTGEKVFLECVQDMDHENMFWYRQDPGLGLRLIYFSYDVKMKEKGDIPEGYSVSREKKERFSLILESASTNQTSMYLCASSPRENTEAFFGQGTRLTVV.

V usage is TRBV7-9 and J usage is TRBJ2-1; no clear D gene. Trimming pared 1 base from V and 0 bases from J, leaving 4 bases between. CDR1 and CDR2 from the germline V gene are SEHNR and FQNEAQ (reference sequence). CDR3 size: 14 residues. CDR3 DNA: TGTGCCAGCAGCTTAGGTGGCTCCTACAATGAGCAGTTCTTC. It is translated as CASSLGGSYNEQFF.

This clone was seen repeatedly, ten times or more. This chain joins TRBV18 and TRBJ1-2; no reliable D call. CDR3 length: 16 residues. Germline values: CDR1 KGHSH, CDR2 LQKENI. V lost 1 base to trimming and J lost 0 bases, with 12 bases between them. The CDR3 spells CASSPLHGQANYGYTF. Here the CDR3 DNA reads TGTGCCAGCTCACCACTGCATGGCCAAGCTAACTATGGCTACACCTTC.

The table lists this clone with a few counts. This chain uses TRBV28 with TRBJ1-5, with a weak D call TRBD1 (5 bases). The CDR3 contains 13 residues. Trimming took 10 bases from V and 5 from J, leaving 15 bases between them. Germline loops: CDR1 MDHEN, CDR2 SYDVKM. CDR3 protein: CATAGTGYQPQHF. The CDR3 nucleotides read TGTGCCACGGCCGGGACGGGATATCAGCCCCAGCATTTT.